Following are 15 T cell receptor beta chains from one sample sequenced in a study of Graves' ophthalmopathy and Graves' hyperthyroidism. For repertoire sequencing, the TCR beta CDR3 regions were amplified from RNA transcripts. The first round was an RT-PCR with HTBI primers, and the second round was a multiplex PCR. TCRdb processed the multiplex PCR reads anew with MiXCR; each CDR3 protein has one entry. The sample shows around 660,000 distinct CDR3 sequences, approximately 39% of them seen only once. The sequencing input was peripheral blood. The receptor source for this set is an adult man with Graves' ophthalmopathy.

This clonotype occurred many times. The CDR3 reads CASSQDWGNYGYTF. For the CDR3, the DNA is TGTGCCAGCAGCCAAGATTGGGGTAACTATGGCTACACCTTC. The chain recombines TRBV7-9 with TRBJ1-2; no clear D. Trimming removed 5 bases at V and 1 base at J, with 11 bases between. The CDR3 length is 14 residues. CDR1 is SEHNR and CDR2 is FQNEAQ in the germline V gene (reference sequence). The full variable domain, rest sourced from reference TRBV7-9 and TRBJ1-2, is DTGVSQNPRHKITKRGQNVTFRCDPISEHNRLYWYRQTLGQGPEFLTYFQNEAQLEKSRLLSDRFSAERPKGSFSTLEIQRTEQGDSAMYLCASSQDWGNYGYTFGSGTRLTVV.

This clonotype has a count of ten or more. The chain carries TRBV10-3 and TRBJ1-6, with D unclear. V lost 3 bases and J 7 bases, leaving 13 bases between the germline ends. Germline V gene sequence: CDR1 ENHRY, CDR2 SYGVKD. The CDR3 totals 15 residues. The CDR3 spells CAISESGRQNSPLHF. CDR3 DNA sequence: TGTGCCATCAGTGAATCTGGGAGGCAAAATTCACCCCTCCACTTT.

The CDR3 coding sequence is TGCGCCAGCAGCCCACTAGGGGATGCCTACGAGCAGTACTTC. Amino acids: CASSPLGDAYEQYF. The chain carries TRBV4-1 and TRBJ2-7; D is possibly TRBD1 or TRBD2 (5 bases each). This CDR3 spans 14 amino acids. With 4 bases removed from V and 2 bases from J, the gap between germline ends came to 12 bases. From germline, CDR1 is MGHRA and CDR2 YSYEKL.

In its sample, this clonotype was seen a few times. This chain uses TRBV7-2 with TRBJ2-2; 8 bases are a match to TRBD2. In germline, CDR1 is SGHTA, CDR2 FQGNSA. Unmatched junction bases numbered 12, after V lost 5 bases and J lost 1 base. The CDR3 consists of 18 residues. The CDR3 protein is CASSLAPGLAGNTGELFF. In DNA, the CDR3 is TGTGCCAGCAGCCTGGCGCCGGGGCTAGCGGGGAACACCGGGGAGCTGTTTTTT. Full variable domain (rest looked up from reference TRBV7-2 and TRBJ2-2): GAGVSQSPSNKVTEKGKDVELRCDPISGHTALYWYRQSLGQGLEFLIYFQGNSAPDKSGLPSDRFSAERTGGSVSTLTIQRTQQEDSAVYLCASSLAPGLAGNTGELFFGEGSRLTVL.

This clonotype was observed many times. This chain connects TRBV6-6 to TRBJ1-3; the D gene is possibly TRBD1 (6 bases). Germline assignment: CDR1 MNHNY and CDR2 SVGAGI (reference sequence). The CDR3 totals 13 residues. With 6 bases removed from V and 3 bases from J, the gap between germline ends came to 9 bases. The CDR3 DNA is TGTGCCAGCAGCAAGGACAGTGGAAACACCATATATTTT. As protein: CASSKDSGNTIYF.

This clonotype was counted between two and nine times. It may be a read error: a sequence one base away is much more abundant. The rearrangement joins TRBV6-5 to TRBJ2-6; D possibly corresponds to TRBD1 (6 bases). V lost 1 base and J 9 bases, leaving 10 bases between the germline ends. The CDR3 covers 14 residues. In germline, CDR1 is MNHEY, CDR2 SVGAGI. DNA of the CDR3: TGTGCCAGCAGTTACTTGACAGGTGTCAACGTCCTGACTTTC. It codes for CASSYLTGVNVLTF.

In this sample, this clonotype turned up a few times. V and J are TRBV7-9 and TRBJ1-4; D is perhaps TRBD1 (5 bases). Trimming left V 6 bases short and J 3 bases short, with 17 bases between. This CDR3 has 16 amino acids. Germline V CDR1 and CDR2: SEHNR, FQNEAQ (reference sequence). As DNA, the CDR3 is TGTGCCAGCAGTCCTCGACCAGGGTCGCCTAATGAAAAACTGTTTTTT. It yields the protein CASSPRPGSPNEKLFF.

This clonotype was seen at least ten times. V usage is TRBV20-1 and J usage is TRBJ2-7; 9 bases align to TRBD2. V dropped 2 bases and J dropped 2; count of bases not matched to a gene: 10. The CDR3 extends over 16 amino acids. Per the germline V gene, CDR1 is DFQATT and CDR2 is SNEGSKA (reference sequence). The CDR3 DNA reads as TGCAGTGCTAGAATAGCCGCGACTAGCGGAACCTACGAGCAGTACTTC. It yields the protein CSARIAATSGTYEQYF.

This clonotype was observed many times. This sequence joins TRBV2 and TRBJ1-4; D uncertain. Germline CDR1 SNHLY, CDR2 FYNNEI. CDR3 length: 15 amino acids. Trimming left V 1 base short and J 2 bases short, with 8 bases between. CDR3 DNA: TGTGCCAGCAGTGAAGAAGGACGGACTAATGAAAAACTGTTTTTT. This gives the protein CASSEEGRTNEKLFF.

This clonotype was observed many times. The gene calls are TRBV2 and TRBJ1-2, with D tentatively TRBD1 (5 bases). V lost 8 bases and J lost 4, with 14 bases in between. Germline V gene data show CDR1 as SNHLY and CDR2 as FYNNEI. This CDR3 is 13 amino acids long. Here the CDR3 reads CASRGTGFYGYTF. CDR3 DNA: TGTGCCAGCCGAGGGACGGGTTTCTATGGCTACACCTTC.

In this sample, this clonotype turned up a few times. The V call is TRBV18, the J call TRBJ1-3, with D uncertain. V lost 6 bases to trimming and J lost 0 bases, with 6 bases between them. The CDR3 runs 13 residues. Per the germline V gene, CDR1 is KGHSH and CDR2 is LQKENI. The CDR3 DNA reads as TGTGCCAGCTCGTCAGACTCTGGAAACACCATATATTTT. Its protein is CASSSDSGNTIYF.

On this clonotype itself: The conserved final phenylalanine or tryptophan is absent from the CDR3, which likely points to a read error. V gene TRBV2 combines with J gene TRBJ2-2; TRBD1 or TRBD2 may be the D gene (5 bases each). Looked up from germline, CDR1 is SNHLY and CDR2 is FYNNEI. V lost 3 bases, J lost 0 bases, and 17 bases lay in between. The CDR3 length is 18 residues. CDR3 coding DNA: TGTGCCAGCAGTGACGTTGGGGGAATAAACACGAACACCGGGGAGCTGTTTTTA. It encodes CASSDVGGINTNTGELFL.

This clonotype was found many times. The chain couples TRBV10-3 to TRBJ2-7; 8 bases are shared with TRBD2. Germline V CDR1 and CDR2: ENHRY, SYGVKD. The CDR3 contains 13 residues. With 6 bases clipped from V and 3 bases from J, the junction kept 4 bases outside the gene matches. In DNA, the CDR3 is TGTGCCATCAGCGGGGGGGCGAACTACGAGCAGTACTTC. Its protein is CAISGGANYEQYF.

This sequence joins TRBV19 and TRBJ1-2, with 7 bases aligning to TRBD1. There are 14 residues in the CDR3. Trimming cost V 4 bases and J 8 bases; bases outside gene matches: 10. From germline, CDR1 is LNHDA and CDR2 SQIVND (reference sequence). The CDR3 coding sequence is TGTGCCAGTAGTAAGCCCGCGACAGGGAAAGGCTACACCTTC. Translating gives CASSKPATGKGYTF. The entire variable domain, with the rest obtained from reference TRBV19 and TRBJ1-2, is as follows: DGGITQSPKYLFRKEGQNVTLSCEQNLNHDAMYWYRQDPGQGLRLIYYSQIVNDFQKGDIAEGYSVSREKKESFPLTVTSAQKNPTAFYLCASSKPATGKGYTFGSGTRLTVV.

This clonotype was recorded at least ten times. The chain joins TRBV10-2 to TRBJ2-6; D remains ambiguous. Trimming removed 3 bases at V and 0 bases at J, with 9 bases between. Germline CDR1 reads WSHSY; CDR2 reads SAAADI. The CDR3 loop spans 16 amino acids. CDR3 sequence reads: CASSDGHPSGANVLTF. CDR3 DNA sequence: TGCGCCAGCAGTGATGGCCATCCCTCTGGGGCCAACGTCCTGACTTTC.